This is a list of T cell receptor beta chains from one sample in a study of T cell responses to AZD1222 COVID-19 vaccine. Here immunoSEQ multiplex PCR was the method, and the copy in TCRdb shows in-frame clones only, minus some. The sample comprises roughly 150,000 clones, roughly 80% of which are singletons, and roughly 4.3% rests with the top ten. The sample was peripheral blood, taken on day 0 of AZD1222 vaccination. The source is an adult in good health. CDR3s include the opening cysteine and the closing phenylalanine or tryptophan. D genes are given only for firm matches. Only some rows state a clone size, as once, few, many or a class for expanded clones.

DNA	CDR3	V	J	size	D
TGTGCCAGCAGTTACCCTCGCTCACAGGGGTTCGAAGGCTACACCTTC	CASSYPRSQGFEGYTF	TRBV6-2/TRBV6-3	TRBJ1-2	-	TRBD1
TGTGCCAGCACCGTGGCAGGCGGATTGTCCTCCTACGAGCAGTACTTC	CASTVAGGLSSYEQYF	TRBV7-8	TRBJ2-7	-	-
TGTGCCAGCAGTTCCCTGGGGAGAAATGAGCAGTTCTTC	CASSSLGRNEQFF	TRBV12-3/TRBV12-4	TRBJ2-1	-	-
TGTGCCAGCAGCTTAGCCCCCGGGACTCAGAGGCCAGATACGCAGTATTTT	CASSLAPGTQRPDTQYF	TRBV7-9	TRBJ2-3	once	-
TGCAGTGCTAGTAAGGGGAGGGACACTGAAGCTTTCTTT	CSASKGRDTEAFF	TRBV20-1	TRBJ1-1	-	-
TGCGCCAGCTCTCTCGGGACTGAGGATGGCTACACCTTC	CASSLGTEDGYTF	TRBV5-1	TRBJ1-2	-	-
TGTGCCAGCAGAGCCGGGCCCCAGGGCACCTACGAGCAGTACTTC	CASRAGPQGTYEQYF	TRBV2	TRBJ2-7	-	-
TGTGCCAGCAGTTTTAACGGGGGGCGCATGGATTCACCCCTCCACTTT	CASSFNGGRMDSPLHF	TRBV27	TRBJ1-6	-	-
TGTGCCAGCAGCCAACAGGGGAATCAGCCCCAGCATTTT	CASSQQGNQPQHF	TRBV7-9	TRBJ1-5	-	TRBD1
TGTGCCAGCAGCTCCCCGGGACAGCTCACAGATACGCAGTATTTT	CASSSPGQLTDTQYF	TRBV7-9	TRBJ2-3	-	TRBD1
TGTGCCAGCAGTGAGGATCACTATGGCTACACCTTC	CASSEDHYGYTF	TRBV2	TRBJ1-2	-	-
TGTGCCAGCAGCCCAGACAGGGGAGGCACTGAAGCTTTCTTT	CASSPDRGGTEAFF	TRBV11-1	TRBJ1-1	-	TRBD1
TGTGCCAGCAGTTTATCTCTGGATTATGGCTACACCTTC	CASSLSLDYGYTF	TRBV12-3/TRBV12-4	TRBJ1-2	-	-
TGTGCCAGCAGTTCAGGACAGTACGAGCAGTACTTC	CASSSGQYEQYF	TRBV28	TRBJ2-7	-	-
TGTGCCAGTAGTACTCGACTAGCGGGGGGTTTCAATGAGCAGTTCTTC	CASSTRLAGGFNEQFF	TRBV19	TRBJ2-1	once	TRBD2
TGTGCCTGGACTAGGGGCCGCCCCCCGGACACTGAAGCTTTCTTT	CAWTRGRPPDTEAFF	TRBV30	TRBJ1-1	-	-
TGTGCCATCGCCCCCGACAGGGACACTGAAGCTTTCTTT	CAIAPDRDTEAFF	TRBV10-3	TRBJ1-1	-	TRBD1
TGCGCCAGCAGCTGGGGACTAGCGGGGGGATCCTACGAGCAGTACTTC	CASSWGLAGGSYEQYF	TRBV5-1	TRBJ2-7	few	TRBD2
TGTGCCAGCAGTTTTCCGCAGGGGGCGAACACCGGGGAGCTGTTTTTT	CASSFPQGANTGELFF	TRBV28	TRBJ2-2	-	TRBD1
TGTGCCAGCAGCTTGGGAACGGGTGGCTATGGCTACACCTTC	CASSLGTGGYGYTF	TRBV5-4	TRBJ1-2	-	-
TGTGCCAGCACCATTGGTTGGGGACAGCCCCAGCATTTT	CASTIGWGQPQHF	TRBV28	TRBJ1-5	-	-
TGTGCCAGCAGTGTGACGGAGACCCAGTACTTC	CASSVTETQYF	TRBV2	TRBJ2-5	-	-
TGTGCCAGCAGTGAGGTCTATGGCTACACCTTC	CASSEVYGYTF	TRBV2	TRBJ1-2	-	-
TGTGCCAGCAGTGCTCTTGGCAGGACGGTATCTAACTATGGCTACACCTTC	CASSALGRTVSNYGYTF	TRBV6-1	TRBJ1-2	-	-
TGTGCCAGCAGCTTGGACAGGGGGGGTAGGAGCAATCAGCCCCAGCATTTT	CASSLDRGGRSNQPQHF	TRBV5-6	TRBJ1-5	-	TRBD1
TGTGCCAGCGGAAAGGGGGCGTTAAGCACTGAAGCTTTCTTT	CASGKGALSTEAFF	TRBV7-9	TRBJ1-1	many	TRBD1
TGTGCCAGCTCAGCCCAACTACGGACGGCGACTAATTCACCCCTCCACTTT	CASSAQLRTATNSPLHF	TRBV18	TRBJ1-6	few	-
TGTGCCTGGAGTGTACGGACAGGGGTGCCCTCTGGGGCCAACGTCCTGACTTTC	CAWSVRTGVPSGANVLTF	TRBV30	TRBJ2-6	-	TRBD1
TGCGCCAGCAGCAGTAGCTCCTATAATTCACCCCTCCACTTT	CASSSSSYNSPLHF	TRBV5-1	TRBJ1-6	-	-
TGTGCCAGTAGTAGAGGTCAGTGGGAGCCGGGGACTGAAGCTTTCTTT	CASSRGQWEPGTEAFF	TRBV19	TRBJ1-1	-	-
TGTGCCAGCAGGAGGACAGCAAGCACAGATACGCAGTATTTT	CASRRTASTDTQYF	TRBV2	TRBJ2-3	-	-
TGTGCCAGCAGCCAAAGAGCCTGGGGACAATTCAATCAGCCCCAGCATTTT	CASSQRAWGQFNQPQHF	TRBV16	TRBJ1-5	-	-
TGTGCCTTACTTCCGGGGTCAGGCACTGAAGCTTTCTTT	CALLPGSGTEAFF	TRBV30	TRBJ1-1	once	-
TGTGCCAGCAGCTCCGCTTGGGGAGACGCTGGCTACACCTTC	CASSSAWGDAGYTF	TRBV7-8	TRBJ1-2	-	-
TGTGCCAGCAGTTTGGGACAGGGGACGCTCTTTGGCTACACCTTC	CASSLGQGTLFGYTF	TRBV27	TRBJ1-2	few	TRBD1
TGTGCCATCAGTCAACGGGACAGCCATGAAGCTTTCTTT	CAISQRDSHEAFF	TRBV10-3	TRBJ1-1	-	TRBD1
TGTGCCTGGAGTGTACAGGGAAACACTGAAGCTTTCTTT	CAWSVQGNTEAFF	TRBV30	TRBJ1-1	-	-
TGTGCCAGCAGTTGGGACAGGGGAGCCTCTGGAAACACCATATATTTT	CASSWDRGASGNTIYF	TRBV28	TRBJ1-3	few	TRBD1
TGTGCCTCCGCCTACCAAAGCCATACCGGGGAGCTGTTTTTT	CASAYQSHTGELFF	TRBV19	TRBJ2-2	-	-
TGTGCCAGCAGTCGCGGACAGGCTGTAACCTACGAGCAGTACTTC	CASSRGQAVTYEQYF	TRBV5-5	TRBJ2-7	once	TRBD1
TGTGCCAGCAGAGCTTTCAGGGGAGTGGCTAATGAAAAACTGTTTTTT	CASRAFRGVANEKLFF	TRBV2	TRBJ1-4	-	-
TGTGCCAGCAGTGAAGATATAAGGGGGCTAGGGTATGGCTACACCTTC	CASSEDIRGLGYGYTF	TRBV6-1	TRBJ1-2	-	TRBD1
TGTGCCAGCAGGGGACCGCAGAATGAGCAGTTCTTC	CASRGPQNEQFF	TRBV6-6	TRBJ2-1	-	-
TGTGCCAGCGCCGTCTCCTACAGAGACTCTGGAAACACCATATATTTT	CASAVSYRDSGNTIYF	TRBV19	TRBJ1-3	-	-
TGCAGCGAGAGACAGGGCGAGGGCTACACCTTC	CSERQGEGYTF	TRBV29-1	TRBJ1-2	-	TRBD1
TGTGCCAGTAGTATACCCACTACCGGGACGAGAAGGTTGGTCACTGAAGCTTTCTTT	CASSIPTTGTRRLVTEAFF	TRBV19	TRBJ1-1	once	-
TGTGCCAGCAGCTCAGCCTGGGACGGTGCTAACTATGGCTACACCTTC	CASSSAWDGANYGYTF	TRBV5-4	TRBJ1-2	-	-
TGTGCCAGCAGCTTCTCCGGGAGCTCCTACAATGAGCAGTTCTTC	CASSFSGSSYNEQFF	TRBV5-4	TRBJ2-1	many	-
TGTGCCAGCAGCTTTGAGTCAGGGGGCAGTGGAAAACTGTTTTTT	CASSFESGGSGKLFF	TRBV7-6	TRBJ1-4	once	TRBD1
TGTGCCAGCAGCTTAGAGGTCGGGAGGCAGCCCCAGCATTTT	CASSLEVGRQPQHF	TRBV7-8	TRBJ1-5	-	-
TGTGCCAGCAGACCTGGCTCCGCCGGATCACCCCTCCACTTT	CASRPGSAGSPLHF	TRBV28	TRBJ1-6	-	-
TGCAGTGCTAGTGGGACAGGGAACTACGAGCAGTACTTC	CSASGTGNYEQYF	TRBV20-1	TRBJ2-7	-	TRBD1
TGCGCCAGCAGCTTGGAGGGACAGGGGGCCTACGAGCAGTACTTC	CASSLEGQGAYEQYF	TRBV5-1	TRBJ2-7	-	TRBD1
TGTGCCAGCAGAGGACAGAAGGGCACTGAAGCTTTCTTT	CASRGQKGTEAFF	TRBV5-6	TRBJ1-1	-	-
TGTGCCAGCTCCACGGGAGGGGGAGAGGGGACTAATGAAAAACTGTTTTTT	CASSTGGGEGTNEKLFF	TRBV28	TRBJ1-4	-	-
TGTGCCAGCAGCCCCGGAGGGACAGGGGGCAGGGAAAAACTGTTTTTT	CASSPGGTGGREKLFF	TRBV7-9	TRBJ1-4	few	TRBD1
TGTGCCAGCAGTTTGTTGGGGGACTCACTCGGCGGGGAGCTGTTTTTT	CASSLLGDSLGGELFF	TRBV27	TRBJ2-2	-	-
TGTGCCAGCAGCCAAGATGGGGCGATGGAGGATGAAAAACTGTTTTTT	CASSQDGAMEDEKLFF	TRBV14	TRBJ1-4	-	-
TGTGCCAGCAGCTTTCAGGGGAACAGGGGAGAAAAACTGTTTTTT	CASSFQGNRGEKLFF	TRBV7-2	TRBJ1-4	-	TRBD1
TGTGCCAGCATTCTAGGACAGGGAACTAATGAAAAACTGTTTTTT	CASILGQGTNEKLFF	TRBV6-6	TRBJ1-4	once	TRBD1